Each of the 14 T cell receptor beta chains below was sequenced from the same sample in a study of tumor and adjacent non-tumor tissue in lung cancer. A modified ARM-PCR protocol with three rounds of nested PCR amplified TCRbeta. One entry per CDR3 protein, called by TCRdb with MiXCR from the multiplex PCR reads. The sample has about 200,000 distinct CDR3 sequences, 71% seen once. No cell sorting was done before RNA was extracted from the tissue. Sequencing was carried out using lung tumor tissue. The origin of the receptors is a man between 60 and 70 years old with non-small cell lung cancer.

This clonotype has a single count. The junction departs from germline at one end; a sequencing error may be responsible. CDR3 sequence reads: CSARDCAGRVQETQYF. In nucleotides, the CDR3 is TGCAGCGCTAGAGATTGTGCGGGCCGAGTCCAAGAGACCCAGTACTTC. The gene calls are TRBV20-1 and TRBJ2-5; TRBD2 might be the D (5 bases). CDR1 is DFQATT and CDR2 is SNEGSKA in the germline V gene (reference sequence). CDR3 length: 16 amino acids.

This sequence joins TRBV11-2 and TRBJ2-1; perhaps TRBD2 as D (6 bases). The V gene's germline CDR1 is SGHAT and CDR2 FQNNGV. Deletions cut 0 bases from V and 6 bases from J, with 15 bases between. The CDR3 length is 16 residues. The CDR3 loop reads CASSLEGGGPINEQFF. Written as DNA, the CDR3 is TGTGCCAGCAGCTTAGAAGGCGGAGGGCCCATCAATGAGCAGTTCTTC.

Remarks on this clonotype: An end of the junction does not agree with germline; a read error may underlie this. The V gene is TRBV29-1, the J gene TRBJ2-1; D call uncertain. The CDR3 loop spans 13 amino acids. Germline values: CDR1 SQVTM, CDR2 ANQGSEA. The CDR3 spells CSVEPNTSNQQFF. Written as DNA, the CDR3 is TGCAGCGTTGAGCCTAATACGTCCAATCAGCAGTTCTTC.

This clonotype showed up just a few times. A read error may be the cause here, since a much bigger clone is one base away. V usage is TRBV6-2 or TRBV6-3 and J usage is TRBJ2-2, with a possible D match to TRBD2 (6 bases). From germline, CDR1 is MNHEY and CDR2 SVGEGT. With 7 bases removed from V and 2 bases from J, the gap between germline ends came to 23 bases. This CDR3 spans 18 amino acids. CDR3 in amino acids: CASTWGVVVGRNTGELFF. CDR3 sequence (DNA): TGTGCCAGCACTTGGGGGGTCGTGGTGGGAAGAAACACCGGGGAGCTGTTTTTT.

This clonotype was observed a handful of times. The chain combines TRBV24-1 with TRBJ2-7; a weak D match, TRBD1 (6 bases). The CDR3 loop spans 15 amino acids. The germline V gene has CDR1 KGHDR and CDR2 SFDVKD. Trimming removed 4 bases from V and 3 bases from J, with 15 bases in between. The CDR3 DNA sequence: TGTGCCACCAGTGACGGCCAGGGACACATCTACGAGCAGTACTTC. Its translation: CATSDGQGHIYEQYF.

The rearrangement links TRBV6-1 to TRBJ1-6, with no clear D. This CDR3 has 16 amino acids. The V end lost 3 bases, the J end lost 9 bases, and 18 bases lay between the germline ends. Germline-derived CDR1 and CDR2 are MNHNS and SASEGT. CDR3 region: CASSESLQSGASPLHF. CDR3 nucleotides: TGTGCCAGCAGTGAGTCCCTACAGTCGGGCGCTTCACCCCTCCACTTT.

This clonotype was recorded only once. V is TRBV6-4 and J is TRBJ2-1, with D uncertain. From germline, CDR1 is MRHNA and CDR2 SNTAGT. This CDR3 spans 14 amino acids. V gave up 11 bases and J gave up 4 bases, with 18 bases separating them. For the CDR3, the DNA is TGTGCCCCGCTCTGGGTCGGGCAGTACAATGAGCAGTTCTTC. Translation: CAPLWVGQYNEQFF.

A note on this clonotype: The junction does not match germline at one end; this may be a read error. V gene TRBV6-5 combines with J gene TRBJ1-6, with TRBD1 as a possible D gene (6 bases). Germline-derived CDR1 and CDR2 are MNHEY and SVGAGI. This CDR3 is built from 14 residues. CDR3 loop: CASSYFRDNSPFHF. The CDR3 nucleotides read TGTGCCAGCAGTTACTTCAGGGACAATTCACCCTTCCACTTT.

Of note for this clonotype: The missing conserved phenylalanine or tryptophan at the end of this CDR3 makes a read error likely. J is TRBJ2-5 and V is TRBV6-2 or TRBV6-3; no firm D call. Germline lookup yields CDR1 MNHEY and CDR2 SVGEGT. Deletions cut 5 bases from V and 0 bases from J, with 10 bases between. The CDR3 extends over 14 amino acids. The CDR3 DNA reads TGTGCCAGCAGTAGCCAGTGGTACCAAGAGACCCAGTACCTC. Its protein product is CASSSQWYQETQYL.

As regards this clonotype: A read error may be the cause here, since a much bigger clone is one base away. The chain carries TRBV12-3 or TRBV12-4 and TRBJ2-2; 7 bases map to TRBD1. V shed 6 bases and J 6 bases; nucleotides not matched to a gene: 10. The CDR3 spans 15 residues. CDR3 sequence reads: CASSKGQIHAGELFF. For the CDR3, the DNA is TGTGCCAGCAGCAAGGGACAGATCCATGCCGGGGAGCTGTTTTTT.

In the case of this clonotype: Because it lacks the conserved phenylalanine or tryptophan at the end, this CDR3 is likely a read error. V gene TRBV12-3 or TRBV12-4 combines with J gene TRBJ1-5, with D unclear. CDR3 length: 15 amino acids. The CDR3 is CVSSLKRGLNQPQHL. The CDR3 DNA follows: TGTGTCAGCAGTTTAAAACGCGGCCTCAATCAGCCCCAGCATCTT.

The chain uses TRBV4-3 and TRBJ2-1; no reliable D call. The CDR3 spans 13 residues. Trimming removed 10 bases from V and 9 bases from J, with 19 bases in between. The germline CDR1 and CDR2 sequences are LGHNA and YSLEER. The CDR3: CANSQERRGEQFF. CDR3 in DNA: TGCGCCAACAGTCAAGAGAGAAGAGGTGAGCAGTTCTTC.

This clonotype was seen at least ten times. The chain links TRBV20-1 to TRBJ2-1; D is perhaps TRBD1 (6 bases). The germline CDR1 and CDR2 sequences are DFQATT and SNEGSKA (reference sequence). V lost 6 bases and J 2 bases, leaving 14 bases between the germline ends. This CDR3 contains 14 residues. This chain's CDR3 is CSARTWTAYNEQFF. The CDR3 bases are TGCAGTGCGCGCACTTGGACAGCCTACAATGAGCAGTTCTTC.

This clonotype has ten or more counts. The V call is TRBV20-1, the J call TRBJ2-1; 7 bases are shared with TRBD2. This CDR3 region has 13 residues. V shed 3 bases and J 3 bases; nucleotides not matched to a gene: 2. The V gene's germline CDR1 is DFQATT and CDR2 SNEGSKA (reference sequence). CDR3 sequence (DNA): TGCAGTGCTAGGGGGGACTACTACAATGAGCAGTTCTTC. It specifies CSARGDYYNEQFF.